A single sample is the source of the 6 T cell receptor beta chains below, sequenced in a study of identical twins. A single record per CDR3 protein comes from TCRdb applying MiXCR to the 5' RACE reads. Of about 700,000 distinct CDR3 sequences listed, approximately 6% were seen once; the top ten hold around 1.9%. The sample comprised naive T cells sorted from blood. The receptors were sampled from a young man in good health.

This clonotype was picked up a small number of times. The chain is built from TRBV12-3 or TRBV12-4 and TRBJ2-7; 8 nucleotides line up with TRBD2. The ends lost 5 bases at V and 7 bases at J; junction bases unmatched: 16. The CDR3 spans 16 residues. The CDR3 loop reads CASSTGTSTGSEEQYV. As DNA, the CDR3 is TGTGCCAGCAGTACCGGGACTAGTACGGGGTCTGAGGAGCAGTACGTC.

Regarding this clonotype: It may be a read error: a sequence one base away is much more abundant. The final CDR3 position lacks the conserved phenylalanine or tryptophan, pointing to a likely read error. The chain combines TRBV20-1 with TRBJ1-1; 9 nucleotides match TRBD1. Germline trimming cut 2 bases from V and 7 bases from J; bases unmatched to any gene: 5. The CDR3 contains 13 residues. Germline assignment: CDR1 DFQATT and CDR2 SNEGSKA (reference sequence). CDR3: CSARHRGLGEAFY. The DNA of the CDR3 is TGCAGTGCTAGACACAGGGGGCTTGGTGAAGCTTTCTAT.

The sample holds many counts of this clonotype. The chain joins TRBV20-1 to TRBJ1-6; D remains unclear. Germline V gene lookup returns CDR1 DFQATT and CDR2 SNEGSKA (reference sequence). This CDR3 is built from 17 residues. Trimming pared 6 bases from V and 7 bases from J, leaving 25 bases between. The CDR3 sequence: CSAANRLGVFENSPLHF. In DNA, the CDR3 is TGCAGTGCCGCTAACAGACTCGGGGTATTCGAAAATTCACCCCTCCACTTT.

This clonotype was detected a few times. This chain links TRBV20-1 with TRBJ1-5; D unresolved. CDR1 and CDR2 from the germline V gene are DFQATT and SNEGSKA (reference sequence). The CDR3 spans 14 residues. Trimming removed 0 bases from V and 5 bases from J, with 11 bases in between. The CDR3 spells CSARDLPLHQPQHF. The CDR3 nucleotides are TGCAGTGCTAGAGACCTACCTCTCCATCAGCCCCAGCATTTT.

This clonotype was recorded a few times. This chain connects TRBV3-1 to TRBJ2-3; D ambiguous. CDR1 and CDR2 from the germline V gene are LGHDT and YNNKEL (reference sequence). Trimming left V 4 bases short and J 0 bases short, with 8 bases between. The CDR3 runs 14 residues. The DNA of the CDR3 is TGTGCCAGCAGCCTAACACAGAGCACAGATACGCAGTATTTT. This sequence encodes CASSLTQSTDTQYF.

V usage is TRBV7-3 and J usage is TRBJ2-2, with D unresolved. Germline CDR1 is SGHTA and CDR2 is FQGTGA. The CDR3 sequence is 13 residues long. V gave up 1 base and J gave up 5 bases, with 5 bases separating them. In DNA, the CDR3 is TGTGCCAGCAGCTTAATCGAGACCGGGGAGCTGTTTTTT. Amino acids: CASSLIETGELFF. Full variable domain (missing parts from reference TRBV7-3 and TRBJ2-2): GAGVSQTPSNKVTEKGKYVELRCDPISGHTALYWYRQSLGQGPEFLIYFQGTGAADDSGLPNDRFFAVRPEGSVSTLKIQRTERGDSAVYLCASSLIETGELFFGEGSRLTVL.